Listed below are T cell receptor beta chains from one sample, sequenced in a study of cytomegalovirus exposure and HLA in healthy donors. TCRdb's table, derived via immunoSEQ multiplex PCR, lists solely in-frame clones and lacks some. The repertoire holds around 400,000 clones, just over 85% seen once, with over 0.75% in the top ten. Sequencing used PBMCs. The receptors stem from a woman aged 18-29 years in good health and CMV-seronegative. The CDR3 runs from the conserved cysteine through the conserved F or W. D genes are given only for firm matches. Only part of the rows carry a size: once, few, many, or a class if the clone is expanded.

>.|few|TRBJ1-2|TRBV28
CASSSRTASNYGYTF
TGTGCCAGCAGTTCAAGGACAGCCTCTAACTATGGCTACACCTTC
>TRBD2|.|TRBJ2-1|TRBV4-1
CASSQDPGTSPNEQFF
TGCGCCAGCAGCCAAGATCCTGGGACTAGTCCTAATGAGCAGTTCTTC
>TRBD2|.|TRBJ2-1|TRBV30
CAWSVGLAGEQFF
TGTGCCTGGAGTGTGGGACTAGCAGGAGAGCAGTTCTTC
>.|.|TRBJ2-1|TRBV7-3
CASSYEKGSGNEQFF
TGTGCCAGCAGTTACGAGAAAGGGAGCGGGAATGAGCAGTTCTTC
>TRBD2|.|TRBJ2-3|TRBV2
CASSERPLGGLAGVTDTQYF
TGTGCCAGCAGTGAGCGTCCTCTTGGGGGTTTAGCGGGGGTCACAGATACGCAGTATTTT
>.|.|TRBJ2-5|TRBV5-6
CASSLQGALQETQYF
TGTGCCAGCAGCTTACAGGGTGCCCTTCAAGAGACCCAGTACTTC
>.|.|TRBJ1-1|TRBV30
CAWSVPLGFDTEAFF
TGTGCCTGGAGTGTACCCCTCGGGTTCGACACTGAAGCTTTCTTT
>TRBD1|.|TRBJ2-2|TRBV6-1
CASSPYRGHTGELFF
TGTGCCAGCAGCCCCTACAGGGGGCACACCGGGGAGCTGTTTTTT
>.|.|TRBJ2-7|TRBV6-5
CASSSTQVEQYF
TGTGCCAGCAGTTCGACTCAAGTGGAGCAGTACTTC
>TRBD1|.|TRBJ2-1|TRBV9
CASSVTGTANNEQFF
TGTGCCAGCAGCGTGACCGGGACAGCTAACAATGAGCAGTTCTTC
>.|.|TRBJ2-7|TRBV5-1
CASSPGPLGEQYF
TGCGCCAGCAGCCCTGGGCCCCTTGGGGAGCAGTACTTC
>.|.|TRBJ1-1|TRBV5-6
CASSPTPRNTEAFF
TGTGCCAGCAGCCCGACACCCCGGAACACTGAAGCTTTCTTT
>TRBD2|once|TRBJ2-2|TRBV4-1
CASRVAGGPGGELFF
TGCGCCAGCAGAGTAGCGGGAGGGCCCGGCGGGGAGCTGTTTTTT
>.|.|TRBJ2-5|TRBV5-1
CASSSGQYQETQYF
TGCGCCAGCAGCAGCGGACAGTACCAAGAGACCCAGTACTTC
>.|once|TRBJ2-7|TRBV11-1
CASSLVSSAEQYF
TGTGCCAGCAGCTTAGTTTCTAGCGCCGAGCAGTACTTC
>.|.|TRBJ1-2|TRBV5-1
CASSLKGWGGVYYGYTF
TGCGCCAGCAGCCTAAAGGGATGGGGAGGGGTTTACTATGGCTACACCTTC
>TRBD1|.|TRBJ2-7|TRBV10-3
CAISEPGQGPYEQYF
TGTGCCATCAGTGAGCCCGGACAGGGGCCCTACGAGCAGTACTTC
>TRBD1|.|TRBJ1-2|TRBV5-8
CASSYSRTGDYGYTF
TGTGCCAGCAGCTATTCACGGACAGGGGACTATGGCTACACCTTC
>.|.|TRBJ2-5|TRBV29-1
CSVTEETQYF
TGCAGCGTGACAGAAGAGACCCAGTACTTC
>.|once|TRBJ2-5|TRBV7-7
CASSPAPAGQETQYF
TGTGCCAGCAGCCCCGCCCCAGCGGGCCAAGAGACCCAGTACTTC
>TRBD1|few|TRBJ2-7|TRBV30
CAWSRGQGYEQYF
TGTGCCTGGAGTAGGGGACAGGGGTACGAGCAGTACTTC
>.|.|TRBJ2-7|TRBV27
CASSYHSSYEQYF
TGTGCCAGCAGTTATCACAGCTCCTACGAGCAGTACTTC
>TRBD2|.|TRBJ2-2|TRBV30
CAWSFWGRDWNTGELFF
TGTGCCTGGAGTTTTTGGGGGAGGGATTGGAACACCGGGGAGCTGTTTTTT
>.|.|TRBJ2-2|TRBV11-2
CASSLPGTGELFF
TGTGCCAGCAGCTTACCAGGGACCGGGGAGCTGTTTTTT
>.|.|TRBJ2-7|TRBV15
CATSRDYGASYEQYF
TGTGCCACCAGCAGAGATTATGGGGCCTCCTACGAGCAGTACTTC
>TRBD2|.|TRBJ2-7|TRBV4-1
CASSQEFSGQTYEQYF
TGCGCCAGCAGCCAAGAATTTAGCGGGCAGACCTACGAGCAGTACTTC
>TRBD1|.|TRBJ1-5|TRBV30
CAWSAGTGGIDSNQPQHF
TGTGCCTGGAGTGCCGGGACAGGGGGTATTGATAGCAATCAGCCCCAGCATTTT
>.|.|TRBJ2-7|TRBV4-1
CASSVAAGNSYEQYF
TGCGCCAGCAGCGTCGCCGCAGGGAATTCCTACGAGCAGTACTTC
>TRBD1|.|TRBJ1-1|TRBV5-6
CASSLQGAGTEAFF
TGTGCCAGCAGCTTACAGGGGGCCGGCACTGAAGCTTTCTTT
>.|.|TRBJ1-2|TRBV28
CASSSYDRFYGYTF
TGTGCCAGCAGTTCTTATGACAGGTTCTATGGCTACACCTTC
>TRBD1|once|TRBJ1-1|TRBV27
CASSPRTGEVMNTEAFF
TGTGCCAGCAGTCCTAGGACAGGGGAAGTTATGAACACTGAAGCTTTCTTT
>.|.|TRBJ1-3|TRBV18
CASSRDFSGNTIYF
TGTGCCAGCTCAAGGGACTTCTCTGGAAACACCATATATTTT
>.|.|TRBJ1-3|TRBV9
CASNRDTGGGNTIYF
TGTGCCAGTAACAGAGACACAGGTGGTGGAAACACCATATATTTT
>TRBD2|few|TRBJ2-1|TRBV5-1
CASSLGLAANEQFF
TGCGCCAGCAGCCTGGGACTAGCGGCCAATGAGCAGTTCTTC
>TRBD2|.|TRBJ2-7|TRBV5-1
CASSPAGGIPYEQYF
TGCGCCAGCAGCCCGGCGGGGGGGATCCCCTACGAGCAGTACTTC
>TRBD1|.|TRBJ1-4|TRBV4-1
CASSRDRSNEKLFF
TGCGCCAGCAGCCGGGACAGAAGTAATGAAAAACTGTTTTTT
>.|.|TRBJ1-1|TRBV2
CASSPPGEGVNTEAFF
TGTGCCAGCAGTCCCCCAGGCGAGGGTGTGAACACTGAAGCTTTCTTT
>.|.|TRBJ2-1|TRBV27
CASSYPSHGLIF
TGTGCCAGCAGTTACCCTAGTCACGGGTTGATCTTC
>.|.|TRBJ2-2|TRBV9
CASSGFSSPNTGELFF
TGTGCCAGCAGCGGTTTTTCTAGCCCCAACACCGGGGAGCTGTTTTTT
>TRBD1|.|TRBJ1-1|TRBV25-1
CASSKTGGTEAFF
TGTGCCAGCAGTAAGACAGGGGGCACTGAAGCTTTCTTT
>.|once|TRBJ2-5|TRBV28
CASRSDAGKKAQYF
TGTGCCAGCAGATCGGACGCGGGAAAAAAGGCCCAGTACTTC
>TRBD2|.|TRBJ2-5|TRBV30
CAWLLAGGLETQYF
TGTGCCTGGTTGCTAGCGGGAGGACTAGAGACCCAGTACTTC
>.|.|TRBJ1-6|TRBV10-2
CASSEIRVVSPLHF
TGCGCCAGCAGTGAAATCAGGGTTGTTTCACCCCTCCACTTT
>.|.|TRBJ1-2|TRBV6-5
CASSYGQGANYGYTF
TGTGCCAGCAGTTACGGGCAGGGTGCTAACTATGGCTACACCTTC
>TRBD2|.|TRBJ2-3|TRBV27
CASSPLASGKGTDTQYF
TGTGCCAGCAGTCCCCTTGCGAGCGGGAAAGGTACAGATACGCAGTATTTT
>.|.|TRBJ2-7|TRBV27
CASSLYGGHPSGQYF
TGTGCCAGCAGTTTATACGGTGGACACCCTTCAGGGCAGTACTTC
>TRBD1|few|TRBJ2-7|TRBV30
CAWSVWTGYYEQYF
TGTGCCTGGAGTGTGTGGACAGGATACTACGAGCAGTACTTC
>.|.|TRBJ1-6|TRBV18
CASSLGDLGGSNSPLHF
TGTGCCAGCTCACTCGGGGACCTGGGGGGGAGTAATTCACCCCTCCACTTT
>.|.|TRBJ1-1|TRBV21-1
CASSKVEGIPTEAFF
TGTGCCAGCAGCAAAGTGGAGGGGATTCCCACTGAAGCTTTCTTT
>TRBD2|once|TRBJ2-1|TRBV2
CASSEGGGLNEQFF
TGTGCCAGCAGTGAAGGGGGGGGTCTCAATGAGCAGTTCTTC